Sequencing of this T cell receptor (beta chain) was carried out in a study of cytomegalovirus exposure and HLA in healthy donors. Study outcomes and limitations: Cytomegalovirus status was reportedly diagnosed by the classifier with high specificity and sensitivity.

Germline V gene data show CDR1 as MDHEN and CDR2 as SYDVKM. The CDR3 loop spans 11 amino acids. Deletions cut 6 bases from V and 2 bases from J, with 5 bases between. A remark on this clone: Its antigen is currently unknown.

Use of 60 Vbeta and 13 Jbeta primers characterized the PCR. Profiling relied on immunoSEQ multiplex PCR, and the TCRdb table lists in-frame clones only, not all of them. The sample lists 120,000 or so clones, 17% occurring once. Donors in the study were healthy people who gave bone marrow. The TCR comes from a female donor in good health and CMV-seropositive. The chain is built from TRBV28 and TRBJ2-7, with D hard to call. Material: PBMCs. Written as DNA, the CDR3 is TGTGCCAGCAGCCCAGCCTACGAGCAGTACTTC. This translates into CASSPAYEQYF.